The 23 T cell receptor beta chains listed next were all sequenced from one sample in a study of shared clonotypes between healthy human individuals. Sequenced by immunoSEQ multiplex PCR; TCRdb stores in-frame clones only, minus some. The data show about 520,000 clones, 60% to 80% seen once. The sequencing sample was made of PBMCs. The receptors derive from a woman aged 40 to 50 in good health. Some clones in this sample may be carry-over from other donors' samples.

The chain links TRBV6-5 to TRBJ2-2; D gene uncertain. V gave up 5 bases and J gave up 4 bases, with 5 bases separating them. The CDR3 totals 12 residues. CDR1 is MNHEY and CDR2 is SVGAGI in the germline V gene. CDR3 residues: CASSRTTGELFF. DNA of the CDR3: TGTGCCAGCAGTCGGACCACCGGGGAGCTGTTTTTT.

This chain joins TRBV30 and TRBJ2-1; D uncertain. Trimming left V 0 bases short and J 6 bases short, with 9 bases between. Looked up from germline, CDR1 is GTSNPN and CDR2 is SVGIG (reference sequence). The CDR3 sequence is 13 residues long. The CDR3 DNA sequence: TGTGCCTGGAGTGTAGAGTCTAGCAATGAGCAGTTCTTC. It is translated as CAWSVESSNEQFF.

This rearrangement joins TRBV5-5 to TRBJ1-4; D remains unclear. The V gene's germline CDR1 is SGHKS and CDR2 YYEKEE (reference sequence). The CDR3 is 14 amino acids. V shed 4 bases and J shed 8 bases, with 15 bases lying between them. CDR3 region: CASSPEGGGEKLFF. In nucleotides, the CDR3 is TGTGCCAGCAGCCCGGAGGGAGGCGGGGAAAAACTGTTTTTT.

The J gene is TRBJ2-7, the V gene TRBV7-9, with no clear D. The ends were cut back, 1 base at V and 0 bases at J, with 7 bases in the middle. CDR1 is SEHNR and CDR2 is FQNEAQ in the germline V gene (reference sequence). This CDR3 is 14 amino acids long. The CDR3 loop reads CASSLDRFSYEQYF. Written as DNA, the CDR3 is TGTGCCAGCAGCTTAGATAGGTTCTCCTACGAGCAGTACTTC.

This chain links TRBV6-1 with TRBJ2-7; tentative D call: TRBD2 (6 bases). The length of the CDR3 is 14 residues. The V and J ends lost 9 bases and 4 bases respectively, with 19 bases between them. The germline gives CDR1 MNHNS, CDR2 SASEGT. DNA of the CDR3: TGTGCCAGTTACTCCGGGGAGGTCCCTTACGAGCAGTACTTC. This translates into CASYSGEVPYEQYF.

V and J are TRBV18 and TRBJ1-5; 8 bases line up with TRBD1. The CDR3 is 14 amino acids. V lost 4 bases, J lost 6 bases, and 5 bases stayed unmatched. Germline loops: CDR1 KGHSH, CDR2 LQKENI. CDR3 DNA: TGTGCCAGCTCACTGGGACAGGAGAGTCAGCCCCAGCATTTT. The encoded protein is CASSLGQESQPQHF.

The table lists this clone with a count of one. The same CDR3 can be traced to other DNA sequences in this sample. The J gene is TRBJ2-1, the V gene TRBV18; D is ambiguous. Trimming pared 3 bases from V and 0 bases from J, leaving 9 bases between. The CDR3 contains 15 residues. CDR1 KGHSH and CDR2 LQKENI come from the germline V gene. This CDR3 reads CASSPPLSSYNEQFF. CDR3 DNA sequence: TGTGCCAGCTCACCCCCGCTCAGCTCCTACAATGAGCAGTTCTTC. The complete variable domain, with remaining parts taken from reference TRBV18 and TRBJ2-1, reads NAGVMQNPRHLVRRRGQEARLRCSPMKGHSHVYWYRQLPEEGLKFMVYLQKENIIDESGMPKERFSAEFPKEGPSILRIQQVVRGDSAAYFCASSPPLSSYNEQFFGPGTRLTVL.

This chain joins TRBV9 and TRBJ2-5; 7 bases are a match to TRBD2. The J segment lost 4 bases and the V segment lost 4 bases, leaving 4 bases of the junction unmatched. The CDR3 sequence is 13 residues long. Germline lookup yields CDR1 SGDLS and CDR2 YYNGEE. CDR3 in DNA: TGTGCCAGCAGCCCAACGGGGGGAGAGACCCAGTACTTC. This codes for CASSPTGGETQYF.

The gene calls are TRBV28 and TRBJ2-5; 11 nucleotides match TRBD2. The CDR3 has 14 amino acids. V lost 5 bases, J lost 12 bases, and 11 bases stayed unmatched. Per the germline V gene, CDR1 is MDHEN and CDR2 is SYDVKM. CDR3 sequence (DNA): TGTGCCAGCAGTCTAGGGACTAGCGGAGGCCTCAAGTACTTC. Encoded protein: CASSLGTSGGLKYF.

Note on this clone: This may arise from a read error, as a much more abundant clone is one base away. As DNA, the CDR3 is TGCAGCGTTGCGCCAATACAGGGGGCGCTTGACGAGCAGTACTTC. Residues: CSVAPIQGALDEQYF. This chain connects TRBV29-1 to TRBJ2-7; 9 bases map to TRBD1. J gave up 5 bases and V 4 bases, and 12 bases lay outside the gene matches. CDR1 is SQVTM, CDR2 ANQGSEA, per germline. This CDR3 has 15 residues.

This clone showed up just a few times. The chain uses TRBV28 and TRBJ1-5; 7 positions match TRBD1. The germline CDR1 and CDR2 sequences are MDHEN and SYDVKM. The V gene end was trimmed by 5 bases and the J gene end by 0 bases; junction bases not matched to a gene: 19. The CDR3 is 20 residues long. The CDR3 nucleotides read TGTGCCAGCAGTCACCCACCAAGGGGGCGGGATTTAAATAGCAATCAGCCCCAGCATTTT. Its protein is CASSHPPRGRDLNSNQPQHF.

The chain uses TRBV7-9 and TRBJ1-2; D gene unclear. V dropped 5 bases and J dropped 6 bases, with 13 bases sitting between them. Germline CDR1 and CDR2: SEHNR and FQNEAQ (reference sequence). The CDR3 loop spans 13 amino acids. DNA for the CDR3: TGTGCCAGCAGCCTCCCCACACTGGATGGCTACACCTTC. Translating it yields CASSLPTLDGYTF.

This clone turned up a few times. V usage is TRBV6-1 and J usage is TRBJ1-4; 7 bases align to TRBD1. The ends lost 4 bases at V and 4 bases at J; junction bases unmatched: 3. Germline V gives CDR1 MNHNS, CDR2 SASEGT. The CDR3 consists of 14 residues. DNA for the CDR3: TGTGCCAGCAGTGTGACAGGGCTTAATGAAAAACTGTTTTTT. It encodes CASSVTGLNEKLFF.

A remark on this clone: An end of the junction differs from the germline gene, which may be a read error. The genes are TRBV5-1 and TRBJ2-3; 15 bases align to TRBD2. CDR1 and CDR2 (germline): SGHRS, YFSETQ. The CDR3 consists of 17 residues. CDR3: CASSQGLAGGSTDTQYF. CDR3 nucleotide sequence: TGTGCCAGCAGCCAAGGACTAGCGGGAGGGAGCACAGATACGCAGTATTTT. The whole variable domain, filled in from reference TRBV5-1 and TRBJ2-3, reads KAGVTQTPRYLIKTRGQQVTLSCSPISGHRSVSWYQQTPGQGLQFLFEYFSETQRNKGNFPGRFSGRQFSNSRSEMNVSTLELGDSALYLCASSQGLAGGSTDTQYFGPGTRLTVL.

V gene TRBV4-1 combines with J gene TRBJ2-7; D unresolved. This CDR3 is built from 12 residues. Trimming took 4 bases from V and 6 from J, leaving 10 bases between them. Germline-derived CDR1 and CDR2 are MGHRA and YSYEKL. CDR3 protein: CASSPGPSEQYF. CDR3 nucleotides: TGCGCCAGCAGCCCGGGCCCTAGCGAGCAGTACTTC.

The rearrangement joins TRBV10-2 to TRBJ2-1; perhaps TRBD2 as D (6 bases). Trimming removed 6 bases at V and 6 bases at J, with 12 bases between. There are 13 residues in the CDR3. The V gene's germline CDR1 is WSHSY and CDR2 SAAADI. The CDR3 DNA reads as TGCGCCAGCAGAGACCCCGGGGGCAATGAGCAGTTCTTC. Translation gives CASRDPGGNEQFF.

The chain has TRBV18 and TRBJ1-2; TRBD1 matches 7 bases. V shed 6 bases and J 4 bases; nucleotides not matched to a gene: 5. Germline V gives CDR1 KGHSH, CDR2 LQKENI. The CDR3 consists of 13 residues. CDR3 in DNA: TGTGCCAGCTCCCGGGACAGCGCCTATGGCTACACCTTC. This translates into CASSRDSAYGYTF. Combining the CDR3 with reference TRBV18 and TRBJ1-2 gives the whole variable domain NAGVMQNPRHLVRRRGQEARLRCSPMKGHSHVYWYRQLPEEGLKFMVYLQKENIIDESGMPKERFSAEFPKEGPSILRIQQVVRGDSAAYFCASSRDSAYGYTFGSGTRLTVV.

With respect to this clone: Within the sample, other DNA sequences also encode this same CDR3. The V and J genes are TRBV7-9 and TRBJ2-3; D not resolved. Germline V gives CDR1 SEHNR, CDR2 FQNEAQ (reference sequence). The CDR3 contains 11 residues. Trimming pared 5 bases from V and 6 bases from J, leaving 6 bases between. The chain's CDR3 is CASSPWDTQYF. The CDR3 DNA reads as TGTGCCAGCAGCCCCTGGGATACGCAGTATTTT.

The chain uses TRBV6-1 and TRBJ2-5; D is unclear. The ends were cut back, 3 bases at V and 5 bases at J, with 19 bases in the middle. CDR3 length equals 16 residues. Germline V lookup: CDR1 MNHNS, CDR2 SASEGT. The CDR3: CASSDLGGLGSETQYF. CDR3 bases: TGTGCCAGCAGTGACTTGGGCGGCTTGGGGTCGGAGACCCAGTACTTC.

Written as DNA, the CDR3 is TGTGCCAGCAGCCTAGGAGACCAGGCCGGAAACACCATATATTTT. It encodes CASSLGDQAGNTIYF. The rearrangement links TRBV5-6 to TRBJ1-3, with unresolved D. CDR1 and CDR2 (germline): SGHDT, YYEEEE. The length of the CDR3 is 15 residues. V dropped 4 bases and J dropped 4 bases, with 15 bases sitting between them.

This chain uses TRBV25-1 with TRBJ2-3, with 8 bases identical to TRBD2. The CDR3 is 15 residues long. J lost 7 bases, V lost 5 bases, and 11 bases had no gene match. Germline V gene data show CDR1 as MGHDK and CDR2 as SYGVNS. The CDR3 DNA reads as TGTGCCAGCAGTCGCGGGGGACTAGATGGAAATACGCAGTATTTT. Protein product: CASSRGGLDGNTQYF.

V gene TRBV27 combines with J gene TRBJ1-1; the D gene is possibly TRBD1 (5 bases). V was trimmed by 2 bases and J by 5 bases, leaving 12 bases between them. This CDR3 contains 14 residues. Germline CDR1 reads MNHEY; CDR2 reads SMNVEV (reference sequence). CDR3 DNA: TGTGCCAGCAGTTTAGTTAGGGGTTCAACTGAAGCTTTCTTT. This sequence encodes CASSLVRGSTEAFF.

Remarks on this clone: The same CDR3 also results from other DNA sequences found in this sample. The chain has TRBV6-1 and TRBJ2-7; 8 nucleotides match TRBD2. V shed 2 bases and J 3 bases; nucleotides not matched to a gene: 0. This CDR3 has 13 amino acids. CDR1 is MNHNS and CDR2 is SASEGT in the germline V gene. CDR3 sequence reads: CASSESGSYEQYF. CDR3 sequence (DNA): TGTGCCAGCAGTGAAAGCGGGAGCTACGAGCAGTACTTC.